This T cell receptor beta chain was sequenced during a study of T cells in localized non-small cell lung cancer. Findings and limits, study-wide: Uninvolved adjacent lung showed the highest T cell clonality, exceeding tumor.

Deletions cut 5 bases from V and 0 bases from J, with 17 bases between. CDR3 size: 17 residues. The germline gives CDR1 MGHRA, CDR2 YSYEKL. Clones were sequenced by immunoSEQ multiplex PCR, and TCRdb holds only the in-frame ones, with some missing. The table lists over 45,000 clones, roughly 90% of them singletons, with approximately 22% in the top ten. Of note for this clone: The antigen is unknown.

Specimen: peripheral blood, collected before any cancer treatment. V gene TRBV4-1 combines with J gene TRBJ1-5, with a possible D match to TRBD1 (6 bases). This clonotype was sampled from a man between 40 and 69 years old with stage I squamous cell lung carcinoma. The CDR3 DNA reads as TGCGCCAGCAGCAACTACAGGGAGTCGTATAGCAATCAGCCCCAGCATTTT. Protein product: CASSNYRESYSNQPQHF.